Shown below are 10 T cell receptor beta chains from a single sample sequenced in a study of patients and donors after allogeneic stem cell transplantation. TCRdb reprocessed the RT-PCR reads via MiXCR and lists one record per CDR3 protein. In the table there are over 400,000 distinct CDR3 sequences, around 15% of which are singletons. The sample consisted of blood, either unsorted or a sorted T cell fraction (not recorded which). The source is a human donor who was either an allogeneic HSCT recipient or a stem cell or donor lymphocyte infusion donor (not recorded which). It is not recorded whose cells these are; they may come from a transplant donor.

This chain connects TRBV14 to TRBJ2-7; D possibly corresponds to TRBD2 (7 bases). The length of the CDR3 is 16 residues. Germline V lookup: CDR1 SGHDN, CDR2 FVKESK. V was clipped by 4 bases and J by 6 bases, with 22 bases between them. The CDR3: CASSRLGGGEASEQYF. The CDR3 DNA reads TGTGCCAGCAGCCGACTTGGGGGGGGCGAAGCGAGCGAGCAGTACTTC.

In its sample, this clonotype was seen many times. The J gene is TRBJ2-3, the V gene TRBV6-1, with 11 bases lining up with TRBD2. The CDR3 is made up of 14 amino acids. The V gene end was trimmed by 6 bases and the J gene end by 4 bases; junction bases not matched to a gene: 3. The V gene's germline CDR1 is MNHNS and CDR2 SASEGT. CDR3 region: CASSLLAGADTQYF. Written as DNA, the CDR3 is TGTGCCAGCAGCCTACTAGCGGGGGCAGATACGCAGTATTTT.

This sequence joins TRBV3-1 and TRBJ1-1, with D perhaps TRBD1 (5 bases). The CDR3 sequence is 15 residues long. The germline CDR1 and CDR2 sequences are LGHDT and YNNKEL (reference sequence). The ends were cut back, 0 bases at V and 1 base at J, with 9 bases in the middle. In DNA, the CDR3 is TGTGCCAGCAGCCAAGAAGGGGCAGCGAACACTGAAGCTTTCTTT. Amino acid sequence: CASSQEGAANTEAFF.

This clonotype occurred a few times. CDR3 loop: CSARDPGQGEYEQYF. CDR3 bases: TGCAGTGCTAGAGATCCAGGACAGGGTGAATACGAGCAGTACTTC. The rearrangement links TRBV20-1 to TRBJ2-7; 8 bases are a match to TRBD1. The germline V gene encodes CDR1 DFQATT and CDR2 SNEGSKA (reference sequence). The ends lost 0 bases at V and 4 bases at J; junction bases unmatched: 8. CDR3 size: 15 residues.

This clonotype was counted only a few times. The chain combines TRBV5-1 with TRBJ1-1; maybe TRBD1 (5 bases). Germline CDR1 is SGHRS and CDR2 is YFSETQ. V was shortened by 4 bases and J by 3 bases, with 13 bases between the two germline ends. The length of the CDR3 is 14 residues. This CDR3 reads CASSVGPWDTEAFF. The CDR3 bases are TGCGCCAGCAGCGTGGGACCCTGGGACACTGAAGCTTTCTTT. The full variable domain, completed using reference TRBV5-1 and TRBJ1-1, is KAGVTQTPRYLIKTRGQQVTLSCSPISGHRSVSWYQQTPGQGLQFLFEYFSETQRNKGNFPGRFSGRQFSNSRSEMNVSTLELGDSALYLCASSVGPWDTEAFFGQGTRLTVV.

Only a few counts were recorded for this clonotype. In DNA, the CDR3 is TGTGCCAGCAGTTTATCGAGGGGACTAGTGGGTCTTTCCTACAATGAGCAGTTCTTC. Residues: CASSLSRGLVGLSYNEQFF. The chain employs TRBV27 and TRBJ2-1; 8 bases map to TRBD2. The CDR3 contains 19 residues. The trim removed 0 bases at V and 1 base at J, leaving 11 bases unmatched. CDR1 and CDR2 (germline): MNHEY, SMNVEV (reference sequence).

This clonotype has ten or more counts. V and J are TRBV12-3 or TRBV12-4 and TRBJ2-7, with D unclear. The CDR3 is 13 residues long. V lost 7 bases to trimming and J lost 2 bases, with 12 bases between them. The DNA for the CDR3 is TGTGCCAGCACCACGTCCCCACCCTACGAGCAGTACTTC. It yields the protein CASTTSPPYEQYF.

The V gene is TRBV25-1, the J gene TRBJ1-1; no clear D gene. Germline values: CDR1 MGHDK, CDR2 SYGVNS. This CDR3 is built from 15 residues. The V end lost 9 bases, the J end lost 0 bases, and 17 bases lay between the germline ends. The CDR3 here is CASCGIGSVNTEAFF. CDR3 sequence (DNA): TGTGCCAGTTGTGGGATAGGGTCAGTGAACACTGAAGCTTTCTTT. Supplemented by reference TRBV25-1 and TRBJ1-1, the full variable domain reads EADIYQTPRYLVIGTGKKITLECSQTMGHDKMYWYQQDPGMELHLIHYSYGVNSTEKGDLSSESTVSRIRTEHFPLTLESARPSHTSQYLCASCGIGSVNTEAFFGQGTRLTVV.

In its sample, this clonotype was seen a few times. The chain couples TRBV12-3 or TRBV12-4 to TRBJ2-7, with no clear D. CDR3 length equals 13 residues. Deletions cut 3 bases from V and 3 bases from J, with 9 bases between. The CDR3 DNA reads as TGTGCCAGCAGTTTCAACAGAAACTACGAGCAGTACTTC. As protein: CASSFNRNYEQYF.

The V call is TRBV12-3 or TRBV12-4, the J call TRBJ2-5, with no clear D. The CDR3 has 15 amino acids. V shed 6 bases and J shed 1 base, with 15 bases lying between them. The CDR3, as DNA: TGTGCCAGCAGCCACGGCACCGACACCCAAGAGACCCAGTACTTC. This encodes CASSHGTDTQETQYF.